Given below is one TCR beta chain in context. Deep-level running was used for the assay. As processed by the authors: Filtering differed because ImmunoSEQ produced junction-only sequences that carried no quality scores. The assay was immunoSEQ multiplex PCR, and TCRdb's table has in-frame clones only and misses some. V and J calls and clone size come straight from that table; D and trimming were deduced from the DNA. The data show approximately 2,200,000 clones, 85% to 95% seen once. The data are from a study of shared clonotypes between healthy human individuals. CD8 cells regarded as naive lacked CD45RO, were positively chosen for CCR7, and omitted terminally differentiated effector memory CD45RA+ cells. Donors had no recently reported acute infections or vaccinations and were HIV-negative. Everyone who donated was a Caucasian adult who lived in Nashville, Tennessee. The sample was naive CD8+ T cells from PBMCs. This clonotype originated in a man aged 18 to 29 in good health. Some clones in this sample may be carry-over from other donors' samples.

The CDR3 region has the DNA TGTGCCAGCAGCTTATTAGGGTGGACTGAAGCTTTCTTT. It encodes CASSLLGWTEAFF. The chain recombines TRBV13 with TRBJ1-1, with D unclear. Germline values: CDR1 PRHDT, CDR2 FYEKMQ (reference sequence). Trimming cost V 2 bases and J 5 bases, with 9 bases left between them. The CDR3 has 13 residues.